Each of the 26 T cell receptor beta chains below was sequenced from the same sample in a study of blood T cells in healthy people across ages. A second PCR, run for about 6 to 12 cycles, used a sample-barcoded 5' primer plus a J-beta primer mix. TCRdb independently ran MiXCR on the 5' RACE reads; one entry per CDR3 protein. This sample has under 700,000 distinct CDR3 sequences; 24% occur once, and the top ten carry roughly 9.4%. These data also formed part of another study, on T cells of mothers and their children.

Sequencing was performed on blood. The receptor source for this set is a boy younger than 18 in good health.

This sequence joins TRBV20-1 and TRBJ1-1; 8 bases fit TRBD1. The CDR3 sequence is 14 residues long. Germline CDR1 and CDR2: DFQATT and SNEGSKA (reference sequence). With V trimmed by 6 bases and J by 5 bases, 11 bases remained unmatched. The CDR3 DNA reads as TGCAGTGCGATACGGACAGGGAGGGGAACTGAAGCTTTCTTT. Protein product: CSAIRTGRGTEAFF.

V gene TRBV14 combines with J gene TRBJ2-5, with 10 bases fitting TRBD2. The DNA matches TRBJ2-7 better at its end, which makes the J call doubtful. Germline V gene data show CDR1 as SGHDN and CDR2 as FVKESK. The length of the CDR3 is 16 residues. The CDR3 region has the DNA TGTGCCAGCAGCCTGGGGCGGCTAGCGGGAGTTTACGAGCAGTACTTC. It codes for CASSLGRLAGVYEQYF.

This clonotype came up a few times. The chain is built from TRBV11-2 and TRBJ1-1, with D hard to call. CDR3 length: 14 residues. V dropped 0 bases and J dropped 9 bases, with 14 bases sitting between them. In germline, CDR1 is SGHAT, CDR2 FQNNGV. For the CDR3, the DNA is TGTGCCAGCAGCTTAGATCTTGGGCAAGCCCAAGCTTTCTTT. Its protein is CASSLDLGQAQAFF.

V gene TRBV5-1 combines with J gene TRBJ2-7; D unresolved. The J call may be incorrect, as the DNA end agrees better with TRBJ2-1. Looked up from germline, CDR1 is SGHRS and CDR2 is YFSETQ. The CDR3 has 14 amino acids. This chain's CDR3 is CASSLIPSEDEQFF. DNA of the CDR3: TGCGCCAGCAGTTTAATACCTTCTGAGGATGAGCAGTTCTTC.

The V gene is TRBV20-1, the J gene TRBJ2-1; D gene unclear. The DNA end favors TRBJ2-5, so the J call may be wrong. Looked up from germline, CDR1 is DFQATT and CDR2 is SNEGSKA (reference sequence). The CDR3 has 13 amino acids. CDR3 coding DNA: TGCAGTGCCGCGAAATGGGGTGCGGAGACCCAGTACTTC. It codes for CSAAKWGAETQYF.

In DNA, the CDR3 is TGCGCCAGCAGATCCGGGACTAGATTCCAGGAGCAGTACTTC. This gives the protein CASRSGTRFQEQYF. The J gene is TRBJ2-7, the V gene TRBV5-1, with 8 nucleotides matching TRBD2. The CDR3 is made up of 14 amino acids. CDR1 and CDR2 from the germline V gene are SGHRS and YFSETQ. The trim removed 5 bases at V and 7 bases at J, leaving 11 bases unmatched.

As DNA, the CDR3 is TGTGCCAGCAGTTCTAGGGGGCCGGGGGAGCTGTTTTTT. This sequence encodes CASSSRGPGELFF. This chain links TRBV6-5 with TRBJ2-2, with TRBD1 matching over 7 bases. CDR1 and CDR2 (germline): MNHEY, SVGAGI. The CDR3 is made up of 13 amino acids. V trimming: 4 bases; J trimming: 8 bases; junction bases outside the gene matches: 4.

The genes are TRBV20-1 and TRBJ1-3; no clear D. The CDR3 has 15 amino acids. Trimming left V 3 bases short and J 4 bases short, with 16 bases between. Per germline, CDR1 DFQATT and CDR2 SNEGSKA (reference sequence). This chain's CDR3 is CSARAPSGSGNTIYF. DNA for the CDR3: TGCAGTGCTAGGGCCCCCTCGGGGTCAGGAAACACCATATATTTT.

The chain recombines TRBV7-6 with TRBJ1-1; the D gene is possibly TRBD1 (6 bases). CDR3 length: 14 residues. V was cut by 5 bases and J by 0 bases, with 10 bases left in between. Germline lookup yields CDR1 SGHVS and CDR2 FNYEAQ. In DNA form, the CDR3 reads TGTGCCAGCAGCCCCCGGACAGTGAACACTGAAGCTTTCTTT. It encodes CASSPRTVNTEAFF. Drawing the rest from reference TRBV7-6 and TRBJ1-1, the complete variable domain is GAGVSQSPRYKVTKRGQDVALRCDPISGHVSLYWYRQALGQGPEFLTYFNYEAQQDKSGLPNDRFSAERPEGSISTLTIQRTEQRDSAMYRCASSPRTVNTEAFFGQGTRLTVV.

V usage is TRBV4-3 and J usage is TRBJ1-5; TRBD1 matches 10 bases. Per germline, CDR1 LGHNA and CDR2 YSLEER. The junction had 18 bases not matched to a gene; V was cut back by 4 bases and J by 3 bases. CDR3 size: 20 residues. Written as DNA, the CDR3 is TGCGCCAGCAGCCCAAAAATTCGGGACAGGGGATTGCTAATCAATCAGCCCCAGCATTTT. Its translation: CASSPKIRDRGLLINQPQHF.

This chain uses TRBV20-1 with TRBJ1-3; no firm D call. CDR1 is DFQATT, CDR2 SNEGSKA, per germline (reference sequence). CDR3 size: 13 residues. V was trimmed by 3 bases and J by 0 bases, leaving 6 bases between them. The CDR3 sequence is CSARRYSGNTIYF. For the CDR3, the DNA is TGCAGTGCTAGGAGGTACTCTGGAAACACCATATATTTT.

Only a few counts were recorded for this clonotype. DNA of the CDR3: TGCAGCGGACAAACAGGAATGAACACTGAAGCTTTCTTT. Translated: CSGQTGMNTEAFF. The V gene is TRBV29-1, the J gene TRBJ1-1; possibly TRBD1 for D (5 bases). V was cut by 7 bases and J by 0 bases, with 12 bases left in between. The CDR3 contains 13 residues. Germline assignment: CDR1 SQVTM and CDR2 ANQGSEA.

CDR3 nucleotides: TGCGCCAGCAGCCAAGATCGGTCTCCCGGACAGGGAGGCACCTACGAGCAGTACTTC. Its translation is CASSQDRSPGQGGTYEQYF. The chain is built from TRBV4-3 and TRBJ2-7, with 8 bases fitting TRBD1. V was pared by 0 bases and J by 2 bases, with 15 bases of the junction left unmatched. This CDR3 comprises 19 residues. From germline, CDR1 is LGHNA and CDR2 YSLEER.

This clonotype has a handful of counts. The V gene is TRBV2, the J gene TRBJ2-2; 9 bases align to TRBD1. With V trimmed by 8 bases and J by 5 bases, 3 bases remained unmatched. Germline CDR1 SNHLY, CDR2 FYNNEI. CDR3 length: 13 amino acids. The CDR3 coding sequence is TGTGCCAGCGGGACAGGGAGGACCGGGGAGCTGTTTTTT. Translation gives CASGTGRTGELFF.

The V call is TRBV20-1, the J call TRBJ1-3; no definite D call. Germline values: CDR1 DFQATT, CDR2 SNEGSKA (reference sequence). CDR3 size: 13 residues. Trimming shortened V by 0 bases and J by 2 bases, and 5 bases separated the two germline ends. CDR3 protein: CSARESTGNTIYF. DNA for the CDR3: TGCAGTGCTAGAGAATCGACTGGAAACACCATATATTTT.

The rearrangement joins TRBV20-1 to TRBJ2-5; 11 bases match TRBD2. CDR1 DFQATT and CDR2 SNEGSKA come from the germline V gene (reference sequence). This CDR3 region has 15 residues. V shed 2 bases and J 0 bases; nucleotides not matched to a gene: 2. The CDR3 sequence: CSARRLAGHQETQYF. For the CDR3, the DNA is TGCAGTGCTAGAAGACTAGCGGGGCACCAAGAGACCCAGTACTTC.

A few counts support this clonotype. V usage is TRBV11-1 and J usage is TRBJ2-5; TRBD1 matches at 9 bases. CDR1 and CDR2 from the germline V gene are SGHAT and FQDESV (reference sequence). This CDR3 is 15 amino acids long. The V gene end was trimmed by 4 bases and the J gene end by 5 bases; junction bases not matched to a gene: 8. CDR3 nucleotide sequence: TGTGCCAGCAGCTCACGAACAGGGGGCTGGGAGACCCAGTACTTC. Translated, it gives CASSSRTGGWETQYF.

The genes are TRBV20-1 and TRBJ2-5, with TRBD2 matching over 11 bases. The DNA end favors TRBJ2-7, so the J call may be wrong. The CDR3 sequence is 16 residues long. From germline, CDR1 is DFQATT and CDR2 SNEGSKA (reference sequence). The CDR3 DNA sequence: TGCAGTGCTAGAGATCCGGGACTAGCGGTCCTCTACGAGCAGTACTTC. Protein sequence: CSARDPGLAVLYEQYF.

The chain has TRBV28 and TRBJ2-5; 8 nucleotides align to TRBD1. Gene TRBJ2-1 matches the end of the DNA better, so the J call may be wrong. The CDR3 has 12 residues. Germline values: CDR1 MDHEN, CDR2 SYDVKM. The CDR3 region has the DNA TGTGCCAGCACGGACAGGGTATATGAGCAGTTCTTC. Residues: CASTDRVYEQFF.

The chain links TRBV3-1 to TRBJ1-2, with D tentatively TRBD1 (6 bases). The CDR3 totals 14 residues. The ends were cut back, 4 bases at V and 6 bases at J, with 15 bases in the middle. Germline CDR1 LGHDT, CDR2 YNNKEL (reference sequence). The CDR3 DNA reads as TGTGCCAGCAGCCCAATATCTGGGGGCAATGGCTACACCTTC. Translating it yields CASSPISGGNGYTF.

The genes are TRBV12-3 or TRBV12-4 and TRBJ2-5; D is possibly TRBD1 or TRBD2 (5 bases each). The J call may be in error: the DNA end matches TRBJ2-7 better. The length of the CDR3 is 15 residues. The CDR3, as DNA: TGTGCCAGCAGTCCATCCCCGGGCAGGGACCACGAGCAGTACTTC. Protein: CASSPSPGRDHEQYF.

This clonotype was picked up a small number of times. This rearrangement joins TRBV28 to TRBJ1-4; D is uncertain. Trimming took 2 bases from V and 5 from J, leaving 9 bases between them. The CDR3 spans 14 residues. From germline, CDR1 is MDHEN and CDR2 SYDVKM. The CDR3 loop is CASSLLGRNEKLFF. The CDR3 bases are TGTGCCAGCAGTTTACTAGGGAGAAATGAAAAACTGTTTTTT.

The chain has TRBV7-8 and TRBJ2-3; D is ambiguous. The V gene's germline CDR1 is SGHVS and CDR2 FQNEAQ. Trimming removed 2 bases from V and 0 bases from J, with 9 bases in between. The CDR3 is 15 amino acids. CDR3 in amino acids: CASSLSGYSTDTQYF. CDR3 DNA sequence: TGTGCCAGCAGCTTAAGTGGTTATAGCACAGATACGCAGTATTTT.

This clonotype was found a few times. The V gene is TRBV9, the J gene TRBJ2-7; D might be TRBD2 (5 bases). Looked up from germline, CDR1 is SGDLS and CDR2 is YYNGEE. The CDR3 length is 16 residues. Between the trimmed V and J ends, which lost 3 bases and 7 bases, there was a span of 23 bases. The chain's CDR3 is CASSDLPEGIRWEQYF. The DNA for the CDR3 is TGTGCCAGCAGCGACTTACCAGAGGGCATCCGATGGGAGCAGTACTTC.

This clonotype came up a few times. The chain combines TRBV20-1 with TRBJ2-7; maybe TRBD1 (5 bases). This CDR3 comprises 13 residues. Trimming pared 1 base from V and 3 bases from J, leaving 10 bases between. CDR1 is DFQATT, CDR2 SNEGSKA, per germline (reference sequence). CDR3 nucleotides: TGCAGTGCTAGAGGTGGACATGACTACGAGCAGTACTTC. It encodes CSARGGHDYEQYF.

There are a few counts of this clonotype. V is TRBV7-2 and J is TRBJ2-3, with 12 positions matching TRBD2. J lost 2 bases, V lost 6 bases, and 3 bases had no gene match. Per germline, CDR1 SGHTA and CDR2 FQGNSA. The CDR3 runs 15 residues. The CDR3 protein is CASRLAGGYTDTQYF. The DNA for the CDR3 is TGTGCCAGCAGGCTAGCGGGAGGGTACACAGATACGCAGTATTTT.